This TCR beta chain was documented in a study of T cell repertoires in cytomegalovirus infection. In germline, CDR1 is MRHNA, CDR2 SNTAGT. The CDR3 contains 17 residues. Unmatched junction bases numbered 11, after V lost 2 bases and J lost 3 bases. TCRdb reanalysed the reads using MiXCR and keeps one entry per CDR3 protein. The sample has some 920,000 distinct CDR3 sequences, 31% seen once. As for this clonotype: Its antigen remains unknown.

This TCR was sampled from a human donor in good health (CMV status not recorded). Some clones in this sample may be carry-over from other donors' samples. Here the sequenced sample was cultured CD8+ T cells from PBMCs, taken from culture after CMV antigen stimulation. This chain uses TRBV6-4 with TRBJ1-2; 8 bases agree with TRBD1. DNA of the CDR3: TGTGCCAGCAGTGACGAGGACAGGGCCGTCGGCTACTATGGCTACACCTTC. Translated: CASSDEDRAVGYYGYTF.